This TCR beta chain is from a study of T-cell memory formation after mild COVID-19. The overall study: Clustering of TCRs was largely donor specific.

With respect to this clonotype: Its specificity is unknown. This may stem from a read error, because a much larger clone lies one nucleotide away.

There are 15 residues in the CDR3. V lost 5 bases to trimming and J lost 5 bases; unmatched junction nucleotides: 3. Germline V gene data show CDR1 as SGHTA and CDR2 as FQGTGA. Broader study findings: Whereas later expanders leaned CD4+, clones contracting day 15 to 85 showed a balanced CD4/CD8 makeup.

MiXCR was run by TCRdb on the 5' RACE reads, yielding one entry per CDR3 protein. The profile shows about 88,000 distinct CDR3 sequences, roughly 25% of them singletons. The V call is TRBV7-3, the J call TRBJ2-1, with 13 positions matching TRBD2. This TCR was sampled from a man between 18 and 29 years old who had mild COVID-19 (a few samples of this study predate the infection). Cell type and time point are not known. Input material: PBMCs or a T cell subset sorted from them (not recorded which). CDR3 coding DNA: TGTGCCAGCAGCCAGGGACTAGCGGGGAACAATGAGCAGTTCTTC. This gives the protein CASSQGLAGNNEQFF.